This T cell receptor (beta chain) was captured by sequencing in a study of blood T cells in healthy people across ages. Study findings and constraints: Strong correlation existed between TCR beta diversity and naive T cell percentage.

PCR was performed a second time for about 6 to 12 cycles using a sample-barcoded 5' primer and a J-beta primer mix. TCRdb recomputed calls from the 5' RACE reads with MiXCR, one row per CDR3 protein. The sample includes about 680,000 distinct CDR3 sequences, 45% to 50% seen only once; the top ten take 25% to 35%. Remarks on this clonotype: Its target is not known. A read error may produce the germline difference seen at one junction end.

The length of the CDR3 is 14 residues. Germline values: CDR1 SGDLS, CDR2 YYNGEE. This chain uses TRBV9 with TRBJ2-3; 8 bases line up with TRBD2. The TCR originated in a woman in her fifties or sixties in good health. Sequenced input: blood. CDR3 coding DNA: TGTGCCGGCAGCATAGCGGGGTCTGCCGATACGCAGTATTTT. Translated, it gives CAGSIAGSADTQYF. Using reference TRBV9 and TRBJ2-3 for the parts outside the CDR3, the full variable domain is DSGVTQTPKHLITATGQRVTLRCSPRSGDLSVYWYQQSLDQGLQFLIQYYNGEERAKGNILERFSAQQFPDLHSELNLSSLELGDSALYFCAGSIAGSADTQYFGPGTRLTVL.